The rows below give T cell receptor beta chains drawn from one sample of a study of T cell responses to AZD1222 COVID-19 vaccine. The table came from immunoSEQ multiplex PCR; TCRdb's copy has only in-frame clones and leaves some out. The sample has 150,000 to 200,000 clones, about nine tenths seen once; the top ten hold about 6%. This specimen was peripheral blood, taken 28 days after the second AZD1222 dose. The receptors shown here come from an adult who received the AZD1222 COVID-19 vaccine. Both conserved end residues are part of each CDR3. Fields, in order: clone size, J gene, V gene, D gene, CDR3 DNA, CDR3 protein. A D gene is named only where the DNA matches it firmly. Part of the rows lack a size; the others show once, few, many or a class for expanded clones.

abundance: .
j_gene: TRBJ1-2
v_gene: TRBV30
d_gene: .
CDR3nt: TGTGCCTGGAGAACAGCGATGACTAACTATGGCTACACCTTC
CDR3aa: CAWRTAMTNYGYTF

abundance: .
j_gene: TRBJ2-7
v_gene: TRBV7-2
d_gene: TRBD2
CDR3nt: TGTGCCAGCAGTACGACTAGCGTGACCTCCTACGAGCAGTACTTC
CDR3aa: CASSTTSVTSYEQYF

abundance: .
j_gene: TRBJ1-2
v_gene: TRBV6-2/TRBV6-3
d_gene: .
CDR3nt: TGTGCCAGCAGTTACGGGGCAAACTATGGCTACACCTTC
CDR3aa: CASSYGANYGYTF

abundance: .
j_gene: TRBJ2-3
v_gene: TRBV7-9
d_gene: TRBD2
CDR3nt: TGTGCCAGCAGCTCTTCTGAGCGGGGGATGGCAGATACGCAGTATTTT
CDR3aa: CASSSSERGMADTQYF

abundance: .
j_gene: TRBJ2-3
v_gene: TRBV4-3
d_gene: .
CDR3nt: TGCGCCAGCAGCCCAAGCGGGCCGGGGTCCACAGATACGCAGTATTTT
CDR3aa: CASSPSGPGSTDTQYF

abundance: .
j_gene: TRBJ1-2
v_gene: TRBV12-1
d_gene: .
CDR3nt: .
CDR3aa: CASSFRGRYGYTF

abundance: .
j_gene: TRBJ1-2
v_gene: TRBV5-5
d_gene: TRBD1
CDR3nt: TGTGCCAGCAGCTTCGGAGGAGGGGGCCCTAACTATGGCTACACCTTC
CDR3aa: CASSFGGGGPNYGYTF

abundance: .
j_gene: TRBJ1-6
v_gene: TRBV4-1
d_gene: .
CDR3nt: TGCGCCAGCAGCCAAGATATTCGGGGAATCTATAATTCACCCCTCCACTTT
CDR3aa: CASSQDIRGIYNSPLHF

abundance: .
j_gene: TRBJ2-7
v_gene: TRBV6-2/TRBV6-3
d_gene: .
CDR3nt: TGTGCCAGCAGTGACCACGTCGGACTCCTGTCCTACGAGCAGTACTTC
CDR3aa: CASSDHVGLLSYEQYF

abundance: .
j_gene: TRBJ2-1
v_gene: TRBV6-5
d_gene: TRBD2
CDR3nt: TGTGCCAGCAGTCGGACTAGCGGTGAGCAGTTCTTC
CDR3aa: CASSRTSGEQFF

abundance: .
j_gene: TRBJ1-5
v_gene: TRBV27
d_gene: .
CDR3nt: TGTGCCAGCAGTCCCTTACTACCTTTTCGGGGGGGATCTTATAGCAATCAGCCCCAGCATTTT
CDR3aa: CASSPLLPFRGGSYSNQPQHF

abundance: once
j_gene: TRBJ1-4
v_gene: TRBV30
d_gene: TRBD1
CDR3nt: TGTGCCTGGAGTGGGGGGACAGGTGAAAAACTGTTTTTT
CDR3aa: CAWSGGTGEKLFF

abundance: .
j_gene: TRBJ2-7
v_gene: TRBV7-9
d_gene: TRBD1
CDR3nt: TGTGCCAGCAGCCCGACAGGGCTCGAGCAGTACTTC
CDR3aa: CASSPTGLEQYF

abundance: .
j_gene: TRBJ2-2
v_gene: TRBV24-1
d_gene: TRBD1
CDR3nt: TGTGCCGCTGGACAGGCGGTCCTCGGTACCGGGGAGCTGTTTTTT
CDR3aa: CAAGQAVLGTGELFF

abundance: once
j_gene: TRBJ1-3
v_gene: TRBV5-4
d_gene: .
CDR3nt: TGTGCCAGCAGCTTAAGTCCCCTTGGAAACACCATATATTTT
CDR3aa: CASSLSPLGNTIYF

abundance: once
j_gene: TRBJ1-2
v_gene: TRBV6-4
d_gene: TRBD1
CDR3nt: TGTGCCAGCAGTGCGGACAGGGGGTATGGCTACACCTTC
CDR3aa: CASSADRGYGYTF

abundance: .
j_gene: TRBJ1-6
v_gene: TRBV19
d_gene: .
CDR3nt: TGTGCCAGTAGTAGACAGCTAAGCTCCTATAATTCACCCCTCCACTTT
CDR3aa: CASSRQLSSYNSPLHF

abundance: .
j_gene: TRBJ2-1
v_gene: TRBV28
d_gene: TRBD2
CDR3nt: TGTGCCAGCAGTCAGACCCTAGCGGGAGGCCAAAATGAGCAGTTCTTC
CDR3aa: CASSQTLAGGQNEQFF

abundance: once
j_gene: TRBJ2-3
v_gene: TRBV2
d_gene: .
CDR3nt: TGTGCCAGCAGTGAGGCGGGGCCCCTGGCAGATACGCAGTATTTT
CDR3aa: CASSEAGPLADTQYF

abundance: once
j_gene: TRBJ2-1
v_gene: TRBV18
d_gene: .
CDR3nt: TGTGCCAGCAAATTTGGGGGATTGTACAATGAGCAGTTCTTC
CDR3aa: CASKFGGLYNEQFF

abundance: .
j_gene: TRBJ2-5
v_gene: TRBV7-2
d_gene: .
CDR3nt: TGTGCCAGCAGCTTTCAGGGTTTCGAGACCCAGTACTTC
CDR3aa: CASSFQGFETQYF

abundance: .
j_gene: TRBJ1-1
v_gene: TRBV7-2
d_gene: .
CDR3nt: TGTGCCAGCAGCTTATTATACGGCTTACGCGACACTGAAGCTTTCTTT
CDR3aa: CASSLLYGLRDTEAFF

abundance: .
j_gene: TRBJ1-3
v_gene: TRBV7-2
d_gene: TRBD1
CDR3nt: TGTGCCAGCAGCACCCCGACAGGGCGAGGAAACACCATATATTTT
CDR3aa: CASSTPTGRGNTIYF

abundance: .
j_gene: TRBJ2-5
v_gene: TRBV10-3
d_gene: .
CDR3nt: TGTGCCATCAGTCCGGGCTCCCCGGGGACCCAGTACTTC
CDR3aa: CAISPGSPGTQYF

abundance: .
j_gene: TRBJ1-1
v_gene: TRBV7-3
d_gene: .
CDR3nt: TGTGCCAGCAGCCCCTCCGGAGGACGGGCTTTCTTT
CDR3aa: CASSPSGGRAFF

abundance: .
j_gene: TRBJ2-7
v_gene: TRBV19
d_gene: .
CDR3nt: TGTGCCAGTAGGGACGGCGGGATAGACTCCTACGAGCAGTACTTC
CDR3aa: CASRDGGIDSYEQYF

abundance: .
j_gene: TRBJ1-2
v_gene: TRBV28
d_gene: .
CDR3nt: TGTGCCAGCGGAAGGGGTTATCGGTATGGCTACACCTTC
CDR3aa: CASGRGYRYGYTF

abundance: .
j_gene: TRBJ1-3
v_gene: TRBV7-9
d_gene: .
CDR3nt: TGTGCCAGCAGCTTAGTCTCCCTTCGGGGAGGAAACACCATATATTTT
CDR3aa: CASSLVSLRGGNTIYF

abundance: once
j_gene: TRBJ2-1
v_gene: TRBV14
d_gene: .
CDR3nt: TGTGCCAGCAGCACGCTAGCGCTCCACAATGAGCAGTTCTTC
CDR3aa: CASSTLALHNEQFF

abundance: .
j_gene: TRBJ2-4
v_gene: TRBV18
d_gene: TRBD1
CDR3nt: TGTGCCAGCTCACCCGGGACAGGGTATGGAAACATTCAGTACTTC
CDR3aa: CASSPGTGYGNIQYF

abundance: once
j_gene: TRBJ2-7
v_gene: TRBV2
d_gene: .
CDR3nt: TGTGCCAGCAGAATGGCGTACGAGCAGTACTTC
CDR3aa: CASRMAYEQYF

abundance: once
j_gene: TRBJ2-7
v_gene: TRBV6-1
d_gene: .
CDR3nt: TGTGCCAGCAGTGAAGCGGGGGGTACCTACGAGCAGTACTTC
CDR3aa: CASSEAGGTYEQYF

abundance: .
j_gene: TRBJ1-6
v_gene: TRBV28
d_gene: .
CDR3nt: TGTGCCAGCAATTTATTGGGGGAGGGGTATTCACCCCTCCACTTT
CDR3aa: CASNLLGEGYSPLHF

abundance: .
j_gene: TRBJ2-5
v_gene: TRBV5-1
d_gene: TRBD1
CDR3nt: TGCGCCAGCAGCTCCGACAGGGCCCAAGAGACCCAGTACTTC
CDR3aa: CASSSDRAQETQYF

abundance: .
j_gene: TRBJ2-7
v_gene: TRBV7-8
d_gene: .
CDR3nt: TGTGCCAGCCTCCCCTTTTCGGGACGCGAGCAGTACTTC
CDR3aa: CASLPFSGREQYF

abundance: few
j_gene: TRBJ1-5
v_gene: TRBV2
d_gene: .
CDR3nt: TGTGCCAGCAGGGGGGGACTGGGGAGCAATCAGCCCCAGCATTTT
CDR3aa: CASRGGLGSNQPQHF

abundance: .
j_gene: TRBJ1-5
v_gene: TRBV18
d_gene: .
CDR3nt: TGTGCCAGCTCACCGGAGGCCCTGACGCCCCAGCATTTT
CDR3aa: CASSPEALTPQHF

abundance: .
j_gene: TRBJ2-7
v_gene: TRBV14
d_gene: .
CDR3nt: TGTGCCAGCAGCCCCGACACCCTCTACGAGCAGTACTTC
CDR3aa: CASSPDTLYEQYF

abundance: .
j_gene: TRBJ2-1
v_gene: TRBV28
d_gene: TRBD1
CDR3nt: TGTGCCAGCAGTTCGGGGACAGGGTCCCTCCATTCCTACAATGAGCAGTTCTTC
CDR3aa: CASSSGTGSLHSYNEQFF

abundance: .
j_gene: TRBJ2-3
v_gene: TRBV19
d_gene: TRBD1
CDR3nt: TGTGCCAGTATGGACAGGGGGACCACAGATACGCAGTATTTT
CDR3aa: CASMDRGTTDTQYF

abundance: .
j_gene: TRBJ1-1
v_gene: TRBV4-1
d_gene: .
CDR3nt: TGCGCCAGCAGCCAAGGACAGCGAAACACTGAAGCTTTCTTT
CDR3aa: CASSQGQRNTEAFF

abundance: .
j_gene: TRBJ1-2
v_gene: TRBV28
d_gene: .
CDR3nt: TGTGCCAGCAGCTCCCTTATAGCGAACTATGGCTACACCTTC
CDR3aa: CASSSLIANYGYTF

abundance: .
j_gene: TRBJ1-3
v_gene: TRBV9
d_gene: TRBD1
CDR3nt: TGTGCCAGCAGCGTTGAGGACAGGGGAAACTCTGGAAACACCATATATTTT
CDR3aa: CASSVEDRGNSGNTIYF

abundance: .
j_gene: TRBJ2-7
v_gene: TRBV6-1
d_gene: TRBD1
CDR3nt: TGTGCCAGCAGTGATCACAGGGGGCTCGAGCAGTACTTC
CDR3aa: CASSDHRGLEQYF

abundance: .
j_gene: TRBJ1-5
v_gene: TRBV19
d_gene: .
CDR3nt: TGTGCCAGTAGTATGAGGTCCCTTAGCAATCAGCCCCAGCATTTT
CDR3aa: CASSMRSLSNQPQHF

abundance: .
j_gene: TRBJ2-1
v_gene: TRBV6-5
d_gene: .
CDR3nt: TGTGCCAGCAGAGAGAGGGAGGGGACAGCCCCCGAGCAGTTCTTC
CDR3aa: CASREREGTAPEQFF

abundance: .
j_gene: TRBJ2-1
v_gene: TRBV19
d_gene: TRBD1
CDR3nt: TGTGCCAGTAGTAGGACAGGGGGCGCGGGGGACAATGAGCAGTTCTTC
CDR3aa: CASSRTGGAGDNEQFF

abundance: .
j_gene: TRBJ1-3
v_gene: TRBV28
d_gene: .
CDR3nt: TGTGCCAGCAGCCAGAACACCCAGTATTGGTTT
CDR3aa: CASSQNTQYWF

abundance: .
j_gene: TRBJ1-2
v_gene: TRBV7-9
d_gene: .
CDR3nt: TGTGCCAGCAGTCCGGACCGTGACTATGGCTACACCTTC
CDR3aa: CASSPDRDYGYTF

abundance: once
j_gene: TRBJ1-3
v_gene: TRBV6-5
d_gene: TRBD1
CDR3nt: TGTGCCAGCAGTACAACAGGGGACTCTGGAAACACCATATATTTT
CDR3aa: CASSTTGDSGNTIYF

abundance: .
j_gene: TRBJ2-7
v_gene: TRBV5-6
d_gene: TRBD2
CDR3nt: TGTGCCAGCAGCTTGGGGGGGATCAGCGGGAGGGCCTCCTACGAGCAGTACTTC
CDR3aa: CASSLGGISGRASYEQYF

abundance: .
j_gene: TRBJ2-6
v_gene: TRBV28
d_gene: .
CDR3nt: TGTGCCAGCAGGCCCCTCGAGGGGGTAAGTGGGGCCAACGTCCTGACTTTC
CDR3aa: CASRPLEGVSGANVLTF

abundance: .
j_gene: TRBJ2-7
v_gene: TRBV2
d_gene: TRBD1
CDR3nt: TGTGCCAGCAGTGAAGACAGGGGGTCCCTCGGCGAGCAGTACTTC
CDR3aa: CASSEDRGSLGEQYF

abundance: .
j_gene: TRBJ1-5
v_gene: TRBV30
d_gene: .
CDR3nt: TGTGCCTGGAGTGTACCCAGGGGTTACGGTCAGCCCCAGCATTTT
CDR3aa: CAWSVPRGYGQPQHF

abundance: .
j_gene: TRBJ2-3
v_gene: TRBV30
d_gene: .
CDR3nt: TGTGCCTGGAGTGGCACAGATACGCAGTATTTT
CDR3aa: CAWSGTDTQYF

abundance: once
j_gene: TRBJ2-3
v_gene: TRBV3-1/TRBV3-2
d_gene: .
CDR3nt: TGTGCCAGCAGCCATTATTTCCTCTCGTCCACACCCGATACGCAGTATTTT
CDR3aa: CASSHYFLSSTPDTQYF

abundance: .
j_gene: TRBJ1-6
v_gene: TRBV11-2
d_gene: .
CDR3nt: TGTGCCAGCAGCTTATGGACAACTAATAATTCACCCCTCCACTTT
CDR3aa: CASSLWTTNNSPLHF